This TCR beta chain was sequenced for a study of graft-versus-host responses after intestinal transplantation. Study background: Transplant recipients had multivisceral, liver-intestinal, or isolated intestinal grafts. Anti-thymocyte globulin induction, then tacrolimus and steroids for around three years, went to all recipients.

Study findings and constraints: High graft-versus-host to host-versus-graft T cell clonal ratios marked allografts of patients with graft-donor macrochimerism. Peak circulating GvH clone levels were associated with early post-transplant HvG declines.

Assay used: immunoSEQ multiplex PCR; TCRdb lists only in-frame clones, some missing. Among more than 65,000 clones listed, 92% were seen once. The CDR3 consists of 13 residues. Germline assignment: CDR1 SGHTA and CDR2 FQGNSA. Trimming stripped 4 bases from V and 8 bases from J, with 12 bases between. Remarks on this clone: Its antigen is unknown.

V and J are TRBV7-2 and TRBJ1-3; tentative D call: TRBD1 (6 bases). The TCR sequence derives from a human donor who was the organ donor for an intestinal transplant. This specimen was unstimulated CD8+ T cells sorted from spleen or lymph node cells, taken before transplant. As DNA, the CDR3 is TGTGCCAGCAGCTGGTCAGGGGACCACACCATATATTTT. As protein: CASSWSGDHTIYF.